Below are 13 T cell receptor beta chains sequenced from a single sample in a study of T cell responses to AZD1222 COVID-19 vaccine. TCRdb's copy holds only in-frame clones and misses some; the assay was immunoSEQ multiplex PCR. Of some 200,000 clones listed, about 92% were seen once; the top ten hold 3% to 5%. This material consisted of peripheral blood, taken on day 0 of AZD1222 vaccination. Source of these receptors: an adult in good health.

The J gene is TRBJ2-7, the V gene TRBV6-1; D might be TRBD1 (5 bases). This CDR3 comprises 14 residues. The germline V gene encodes CDR1 MNHNS and CDR2 SASEGT. V was shortened by 3 bases and J by 2 bases, with 11 bases between the two germline ends. The CDR3 reads CASSEPRAPYEQYF. In DNA, the CDR3 is TGTGCCAGCAGTGAGCCCAGGGCCCCCTACGAGCAGTACTTC.

The chain couples TRBV6-1 to TRBJ1-5, with D unclear. The V and J ends lost 2 bases and 5 bases respectively, with 7 bases between them. Per the germline V gene, CDR1 is MNHNS and CDR2 is SASEGT. The length of the CDR3 is 13 residues. CDR3 bases: TGTGCCAGCAGTGAATTGGAGGATCAGCCCCAGCATTTT. Translation gives CASSELEDQPQHF.

This chain links TRBV5-6 with TRBJ2-5; the D gene is possibly TRBD2 (7 bases). Trimming removed 2 bases at V and 5 bases at J, with 16 bases between. There are 15 residues in the CDR3. The germline V gene encodes CDR1 SGHDT and CDR2 YYEEEE. CDR3 sequence reads: CASSFLSGGRETQYF. The CDR3 DNA is TGTGCCAGCAGCTTCTTGTCGGGGGGCCGGGAGACCCAGTACTTC. Looking up the rest from reference TRBV5-6 and TRBJ2-5 gives the full variable domain: DAGVTQSPTHLIKTRGQQVTLRCSPKSGHDTVSWYQQALGQGPQFIFQYYEEEERQRGNFPDRFSGHQFPNYSSELNVNALLLGDSALYLCASSFLSGGRETQYFGPGTRLLVL.

This clone showed up just a few times. The chain carries TRBV7-9 and TRBJ1-1, with D unresolved. V lost 3 bases, J lost 4 bases, and 6 bases lay in between. CDR1 and CDR2 from the germline V gene are SEHNR and FQNEAQ (reference sequence). This CDR3 region has 12 residues. DNA of the CDR3: TGTGCCAGCAGCTTGAGGAGCACTGAAGCTTTCTTT. Residues: CASSLRSTEAFF.

This chain connects TRBV5-8 to TRBJ1-1; 10 bases map to TRBD1. J was trimmed by 4 bases and V by 6 bases; bases with no gene match: 21. This CDR3 contains 19 residues. Germline lookup yields CDR1 SGHTS and CDR2 YDEGEE. The CDR3 reads CASIGTGAWGVPSSTEAFF. CDR3 coding DNA: TGTGCCAGCATCGGGACAGGGGCGTGGGGTGTCCCCTCGAGCACTGAAGCTTTCTTT.

The genes are TRBV14 and TRBJ2-2; maybe TRBD2 (6 bases). The CDR3 spans 19 residues. CDR1 and CDR2 (germline): SGHDN, FVKESK. The ends were cut back, 2 bases at V and 7 bases at J, with 26 bases in the middle. CDR3 sequence: CASSQFVTASGGGLGELFF. The CDR3 bases are TGTGCCAGCAGCCAATTCGTGACTGCGAGTGGGGGAGGACTCGGGGAGCTGTTTTTT.

The rearrangement links TRBV4-1 to TRBJ1-2; D possibly corresponds to TRBD1 (6 bases). This CDR3 contains 14 residues. Trimming removed 4 bases from V and 3 bases from J, with 12 bases in between. Germline CDR1 reads MGHRA; CDR2 reads YSYEKL. The CDR3, as DNA: TGCGCCAGCAGCCCAGGGCACAGGGACTATGGCTACACCTTC. This sequence encodes CASSPGHRDYGYTF.

The chain carries TRBV3-1 (or the pseudogene TRBV3-2) and TRBJ1-4; perhaps TRBD1 as D (6 bases). The V and J ends lost 1 base and 7 bases respectively, with 10 bases between them. Looked up from germline, CDR1 is LGHDT and CDR2 is YNNKEL (reference sequence). The CDR3 is made up of 14 amino acids. CDR3 nucleotide sequence: TGTGCCAGCAGCCAAGCCAGGGGTAGTGAAAAACTGTTTTTT. Amino acid sequence: CASSQARGSEKLFF.

The V and J genes are TRBV3-1 (or the pseudogene TRBV3-2) and TRBJ2-1, with TRBD2 matching over 7 bases. From germline, CDR1 is LGHDT and CDR2 YNNKEL (reference sequence). V gave up 3 bases and J gave up 5 bases; unmatched junction bases: 7. This CDR3 has 15 amino acids. CDR3 sequence (DNA): TGTGCCAGCAGCCAGAGGACTAGTAGGGACAATGAGCAGTTCTTC. The encoded protein is CASSQRTSRDNEQFF.

The chain links TRBV3-1 (or the pseudogene TRBV3-2) to TRBJ1-2; D not certain. There are 14 residues in the CDR3. V lost 1 base and J 8 bases, leaving 14 bases between the germline ends. In germline, CDR1 is LGHDT, CDR2 YNNKEL (reference sequence). The CDR3 DNA reads TGTGCCAGCAGCCAAGGACGACGGAGACAAGGCTACACCTTC. Its protein product is CASSQGRRRQGYTF.

A single count supports this clone. The chain joins TRBV5-1 to TRBJ1-4; perhaps TRBD1 as D (5 bases). CDR1 and CDR2 from the germline V gene are SGHRS and YFSETQ. The CDR3 is 14 amino acids. V lost 5 bases and J 4 bases, leaving 12 bases between the germline ends. The CDR3: CASRLDSYNEKLFF. The CDR3 DNA follows: TGCGCCAGCAGACTCGACAGTTATAATGAAAAACTGTTTTTT.

The chain couples TRBV2 to TRBJ1-6, with D unclear. The ends were cut back, 3 bases at V and 7 bases at J, with 1 base in the middle. The CDR3 totals 11 residues. Germline loops: CDR1 SNHLY, CDR2 FYNNEI. CDR3 in DNA: TGTGCCAGCAGTGAGAATTCACCCCTCCACTTT. Amino acid sequence: CASSENSPLHF.

The chain joins TRBV27 to TRBJ2-7, with 7 bases that match TRBD1. Losses at the gene ends were 6 bases for V and 6 bases for J; bases not matched to a gene: 5. The CDR3 runs 12 residues. Germline V gene sequence: CDR1 MNHEY, CDR2 SMNVEV (reference sequence). CDR3 in DNA: TGTGCCAGCAGACATCACAGGGGCGAGCAGTACTTC. It codes for CASRHHRGEQYF.